The rows below give T cell receptor beta chains drawn from one sample of a study of T-cell reconstitution after alpha-beta-depleted transplantation in children. Via MiXCR, TCRdb re-called the PCR reads, giving one row per CDR3 protein. This repertoire shows about 580,000 distinct CDR3 sequences, more than 20% found once; its top ten account for roughly 13%. This sample comprised PBMCs, mostly from graft donor cells, obtained 360 days after TCRalphabeta/CD19-depleted stem cell transplant. All receptors derive from a boy younger than two who had a stem cell transplant for acute myeloid leukemia, so the T cells may come from the graft donor. Each CDR3 is given with its conserved first and last residue. Fields, in order: CDR3 protein, CDR3 DNA, V gene, J gene, D gene, clone size. The D gene is left open where the match is weak. Clone size appears in some rows only: once, few, many, or a class for an expanded clone.

CDR3aa: CASSGTIQETQYF; CDR3nt: TGTGCCAGCAGCGGGACTATCCAAGAGACCCAGTACTTC; v_gene: TRBV12-3/TRBV12-4; j_gene: TRBJ2-5; d_gene: TRBD2; abundance: -
CDR3aa: CSAKGGTYGTGELFF; CDR3nt: TGCAGTGCTAAGGGCGGCACCTACGGCACCGGGGAGCTGTTTTTT; v_gene: TRBV20-1; j_gene: TRBJ2-2; d_gene: -; abundance: -
CDR3aa: CASSQGRTGETQYF; CDR3nt: TGTGCCAGCAGCCAAGGGCGGACAGGAGAGACCCAGTACTTC; v_gene: TRBV3-1; j_gene: TRBJ2-5; d_gene: TRBD1; abundance: many
CDR3aa: CSARDNRANQPQHF; CDR3nt: TGCAGTGCTAGAGACAACAGGGCCAATCAGCCCCAGCATTTT; v_gene: TRBV20-1; j_gene: TRBJ1-5; d_gene: -; abundance: many
CDR3aa: CSASVSGRGRTQYF; CDR3nt: TGCAGTGCTAGTGTCTCGGGGCGGGGTCGGACCCAGTACTTC; v_gene: TRBV20-1; j_gene: TRBJ2-5; d_gene: -; abundance: few
CDR3aa: CASSYGRGGQPQHF; CDR3nt: TGTGCCAGCAGTTATGGAAGGGGTGGGCAGCCCCAGCATTTT; v_gene: TRBV6-5; j_gene: TRBJ1-5; d_gene: -; abundance: -
CDR3aa: CASSSYRTGRGETQYF; CDR3nt: TGTGCCAGCAGCTCGTATCGGACAGGGAGGGGGGAGACCCAGTACTTC; v_gene: TRBV11-2; j_gene: TRBJ2-5; d_gene: -; abundance: few
CDR3aa: CASSYSKLAGGLYRYTGELFF; CDR3nt: TGTGCCAGCAGTTACTCGAAACTAGCGGGGGGCCTATATCGTTACACCGGGGAGCTGTTTTTT; v_gene: TRBV6-2/TRBV6-3; j_gene: TRBJ2-2; d_gene: TRBD2; abundance: many
CDR3aa: CASSGGWSDGEQFF; CDR3nt: TGTGCCAGCAGTGGAGGGTGGAGCGACGGTGAGCAGTTCTTC; v_gene: TRBV25-1; j_gene: TRBJ2-1; d_gene: -; abundance: -
CDR3aa: CASSFSRGAPGGYNEQFF; CDR3nt: TGTGCCAGCAGTTTTTCGCGGGGGGCCCCAGGGGGCTACAATGAGCAGTTCTTC; v_gene: TRBV12-3/TRBV12-4; j_gene: TRBJ2-1; d_gene: -; abundance: many
CDR3aa: CSALPPEGYTF; CDR3nt: TGCAGCGCATTGCCCCCAGAAGGCTACACCTTC; v_gene: TRBV29-1; j_gene: TRBJ1-2; d_gene: -; abundance: few
CDR3aa: CASSSGLAAQETQYF; CDR3nt: TGTGCCAGCAGCTCGGGACTAGCGGCCCAAGAGACCCAGTACTTC; v_gene: TRBV7-2; j_gene: TRBJ2-5; d_gene: TRBD2; abundance: few
CDR3aa: CASTQGGYKPQHF; CDR3nt: TGTGCCAGCACCCAAGGAGGGTATAAGCCCCAGCATTTT; v_gene: TRBV28; j_gene: TRBJ1-5; d_gene: -; abundance: -
CDR3aa: CASSQVIAPVLQETQYF; CDR3nt: TGCGCCAGCAGCCAGGTCATAGCGCCCGTCCTCCAAGAGACCCAGTACTTC; v_gene: TRBV4-1; j_gene: TRBJ2-5; d_gene: -; abundance: -
CDR3aa: CASSLTGGQFQETQYF; CDR3nt: TGTGCCAGCAGTCTCACCGGCGGACAATTCCAAGAGACCCAGTACTTC; v_gene: TRBV27; j_gene: TRBJ2-5; d_gene: -; abundance: -
CDR3aa: CASSPQGAVIRETQYF; CDR3nt: TGTGCCAGCAGCCCTCAGGGGGCTGTTATCAGGGAGACCCAGTACTTC; v_gene: TRBV7-2; j_gene: TRBJ2-5; d_gene: TRBD1; abundance: -
CDR3aa: CSAPPISGVMTDTQYF; CDR3nt: TGCAGTGCCCCTCCCATTAGCGGGGTGATGACAGATACGCAGTATTTT; v_gene: TRBV20-1; j_gene: TRBJ2-3; d_gene: TRBD2; abundance: -
CDR3aa: CSASSSGGQETQYF; CDR3nt: TGCAGTGCTAGTAGTAGCGGGGGACAAGAGACCCAGTACTTC; v_gene: TRBV20-1; j_gene: TRBJ2-5; d_gene: TRBD2; abundance: many
CDR3aa: CASSQVLADTQYF; CDR3nt: TGCGCCAGCAGCCAAGTTCTAGCAGATACGCAGTATTTT; v_gene: TRBV4-3; j_gene: TRBJ2-3; d_gene: -; abundance: few
CDR3aa: CASSSREESTDTQYF; CDR3nt: TGTGCCAGCAGTTCCCGTGAGGAGAGCACAGATACGCAGTATTTT; v_gene: TRBV12-3/TRBV12-4; j_gene: TRBJ2-3; d_gene: -; abundance: many
CDR3aa: CASSYSRAGYGYTF; CDR3nt: TGTGCCAGCAGTTACTCGAGGGCAGGGTATGGCTACACCTTC; v_gene: TRBV6-5; j_gene: TRBJ1-2; d_gene: -; abundance: many
CDR3aa: CASSELTGYEQYF; CDR3nt: TGTGCCAGCAGTGAATTAACGGGATACGAGCAGTACTTC; v_gene: TRBV6-1; j_gene: TRBJ2-7; d_gene: -; abundance: few
CDR3aa: CASSQPGRGPEAFF; CDR3nt: TGCGCCAGCAGCCAGCCTGGAAGGGGGCCCGAAGCTTTCTTT; v_gene: TRBV4-1; j_gene: TRBJ1-1; d_gene: TRBD1; abundance: many
CDR3aa: CASSLVAASGGSQETQYF; CDR3nt: TGTGCCAGCAGCTTAGTAGCGGCTAGCGGGGGGTCACAAGAGACCCAGTACTTC; v_gene: TRBV11-2; j_gene: TRBJ2-5; d_gene: TRBD2; abundance: many
CDR3aa: CASSPPGQLQNIQYF; CDR3nt: TGTGCCAGCAGCCCCCCCGGACAGCTCCAAAACATTCAGTACTTC; v_gene: TRBV7-9; j_gene: TRBJ2-4; d_gene: -; abundance: few
CDR3aa: CASSPLRGQANEKLFF; CDR3nt: TGTGCCAGCTCTCCCCTAAGGGGGCAGGCTAATGAAAAACTGTTTTTT; v_gene: TRBV6-1; j_gene: TRBJ1-4; d_gene: TRBD1; abundance: -
CDR3aa: CSAHRRGDSTDTQYF; CDR3nt: TGCAGTGCCCACCGTCGCGGGGATAGCACAGATACGCAGTATTTT; v_gene: TRBV20-1; j_gene: TRBJ2-3; d_gene: -; abundance: many
CDR3aa: CSARILDRGDTEAFF; CDR3nt: TGCAGTGCTAGGATCCTGGACAGGGGTGACACTGAAGCTTTCTTT; v_gene: TRBV20-1; j_gene: TRBJ1-1; d_gene: TRBD1; abundance: -
CDR3aa: CASRTGGRGYTF; CDR3nt: TGTGCCAGTAGGACAGGGGGCAGAGGCTACACCTTC; v_gene: TRBV6-1; j_gene: TRBJ1-2; d_gene: TRBD1; abundance: -
CDR3aa: CSARVAGNTQYF; CDR3nt: TGCAGTGCTAGAGTGGCGGGGAATACGCAGTATTTT; v_gene: TRBV20-1; j_gene: TRBJ2-3; d_gene: -; abundance: few
CDR3aa: CASSLGTVPNTEAFF; CDR3nt: TGTGCCAGCAGTCTGGGGACAGTTCCGAACACTGAAGCTTTCTTT; v_gene: TRBV12-3/TRBV12-4; j_gene: TRBJ1-1; d_gene: TRBD1; abundance: many
CDR3aa: CASSFGIRVGTQYF; CDR3nt: TGTGCCAGCAGTTTTGGTATCAGGGTTGGGACCCAGTACTTC; v_gene: TRBV12-3/TRBV12-4; j_gene: TRBJ2-5; d_gene: -; abundance: many
CDR3aa: CSAQGLAGPLKTQYF; CDR3nt: TGCAGTGCCCAGGGACTAGCGGGCCCATTGAAGACCCAGTACTTC; v_gene: TRBV20-1; j_gene: TRBJ2-5; d_gene: TRBD2; abundance: -
CDR3aa: CASSFGQYEQYF; CDR3nt: TGTGCCAGCAGCTTCGGACAGTACGAGCAGTACTTC; v_gene: TRBV5-5; j_gene: TRBJ2-7; d_gene: -; abundance: few
CDR3aa: CASSLPSGTSTDTQYF; CDR3nt: TGTGCCAGCAGTTTGCCTAGCGGCACTAGCACAGATACGCAGTATTTT; v_gene: TRBV28; j_gene: TRBJ2-3; d_gene: TRBD2; abundance: many
CDR3aa: CSARAGFLNTDTQYF; CDR3nt: TGCAGTGCTAGGGCCGGTTTCCTGAACACAGATACGCAGTATTTT; v_gene: TRBV20-1; j_gene: TRBJ2-3; d_gene: -; abundance: -
CDR3aa: CASSSLRQDFNSPLHF; CDR3nt: TGTGCCAGCAGTTCGCTCCGACAGGATTTTAATTCACCCCTCCACTTT; v_gene: TRBV5-5; j_gene: TRBJ1-6; d_gene: -; abundance: many
CDR3aa: CASSRQQEMNTEAFF; CDR3nt: TGTGCCAGCTCACGACAACAGGAAATGAACACTGAAGCTTTCTTT; v_gene: TRBV18; j_gene: TRBJ1-1; d_gene: -; abundance: -
CDR3aa: CSAQRVRRTDTQYF; CDR3nt: TGCAGTGCACAGCGGGTGAGGAGGACAGATACGCAGTATTTT; v_gene: TRBV20-1; j_gene: TRBJ2-3; d_gene: -; abundance: many
CDR3aa: CASSLEWQGAEETQYF; CDR3nt: TGTGCCAGCAGCTTAGAGTGGCAGGGGGCAGAAGAGACCCAGTACTTC; v_gene: TRBV11-2; j_gene: TRBJ2-5; d_gene: TRBD1; abundance: few
CDR3aa: CSASWGVQETQYF; CDR3nt: TGCAGTGCTAGTTGGGGGGTTCAAGAGACCCAGTACTTC; v_gene: TRBV20-1; j_gene: TRBJ2-5; d_gene: -; abundance: few
CDR3aa: CASSLALLETQYF; CDR3nt: TGTGCCAGCAGTTTAGCTCTTTTGGAGACCCAGTACTTC; v_gene: TRBV27; j_gene: TRBJ2-5; d_gene: -; abundance: many
CDR3aa: CATSRDRDSWETQYF; CDR3nt: TGTGCCACCAGCAGAGATCGGGACAGTTGGGAGACCCAGTACTTC; v_gene: TRBV15; j_gene: TRBJ2-5; d_gene: TRBD1; abundance: few
CDR3aa: CASSVVTGKSMNTEAFF; CDR3nt: TGTGCCAGCAGCGTTGTGACAGGGAAATCTATGAACACTGAAGCTTTCTTT; v_gene: TRBV9; j_gene: TRBJ1-1; d_gene: TRBD1; abundance: -
CDR3aa: CASSGREWDTGELFF; CDR3nt: TGTGCCAGCAGTGGCAGGGAATGGGACACCGGGGAGCTGTTTTTT; v_gene: TRBV2; j_gene: TRBJ2-2; d_gene: -; abundance: few
CDR3aa: CSARGSDNGPYEQYF; CDR3nt: TGCAGTGCTAGAGGTTCTGACAACGGCCCCTACGAGCAGTACTTC; v_gene: TRBV20-1; j_gene: TRBJ2-7; d_gene: -; abundance: few
CDR3aa: CASRDRRGDNEQFF; CDR3nt: TGTGCCAGCAGGGACAGGCGGGGTGACAATGAGCAGTTCTTC; v_gene: TRBV21-1; j_gene: TRBJ2-1; d_gene: -; abundance: -
CDR3aa: CASSQEQGTSGVYPNTGELFF; CDR3nt: TGCGCCAGCAGCCAGGAGCAAGGGACTAGCGGGGTATATCCGAACACCGGGGAGCTGTTTTTT; v_gene: TRBV4-3; j_gene: TRBJ2-2; d_gene: TRBD2; abundance: many
CDR3aa: CSARDGRSAGELFF; CDR3nt: TGCAGTGCTAGAGATGGGAGGAGTGCCGGGGAGCTGTTTTTT; v_gene: TRBV20-1; j_gene: TRBJ2-2; d_gene: -; abundance: many
CDR3aa: CSAFTPGLAGETQYF; CDR3nt: TGCAGTGCTTTCACCCCGGGACTAGCGGGGGAGACCCAGTACTTC; v_gene: TRBV20-1; j_gene: TRBJ2-5; d_gene: TRBD2; abundance: few
CDR3aa: CASSQRGGGGNEQFF; CDR3nt: TGTGCCAGCAGCCAACGGGGGGGAGGGGGCAATGAGCAGTTCTTC; v_gene: TRBV14; j_gene: TRBJ2-1; d_gene: TRBD2; abundance: many
CDR3aa: CASSEGSGNTIYF; CDR3nt: TGTGCCAGCAGTGAGGGCTCTGGAAACACCATATATTTT; v_gene: TRBV25-1; j_gene: TRBJ1-3; d_gene: -; abundance: -
CDR3aa: CSAPQSGGSDTQYF; CDR3nt: TGCAGTGCTCCCCAGTCCGGGGGATCAGATACGCAGTATTTT; v_gene: TRBV20-1; j_gene: TRBJ2-3; d_gene: -; abundance: few
CDR3aa: CAARGSGPYSNQPQHF; CDR3nt: TGTGCCGCCCGGGGTTCTGGTCCTTATAGCAATCAGCCCCAGCATTTT; v_gene: TRBV28; j_gene: TRBJ1-5; d_gene: -; abundance: few